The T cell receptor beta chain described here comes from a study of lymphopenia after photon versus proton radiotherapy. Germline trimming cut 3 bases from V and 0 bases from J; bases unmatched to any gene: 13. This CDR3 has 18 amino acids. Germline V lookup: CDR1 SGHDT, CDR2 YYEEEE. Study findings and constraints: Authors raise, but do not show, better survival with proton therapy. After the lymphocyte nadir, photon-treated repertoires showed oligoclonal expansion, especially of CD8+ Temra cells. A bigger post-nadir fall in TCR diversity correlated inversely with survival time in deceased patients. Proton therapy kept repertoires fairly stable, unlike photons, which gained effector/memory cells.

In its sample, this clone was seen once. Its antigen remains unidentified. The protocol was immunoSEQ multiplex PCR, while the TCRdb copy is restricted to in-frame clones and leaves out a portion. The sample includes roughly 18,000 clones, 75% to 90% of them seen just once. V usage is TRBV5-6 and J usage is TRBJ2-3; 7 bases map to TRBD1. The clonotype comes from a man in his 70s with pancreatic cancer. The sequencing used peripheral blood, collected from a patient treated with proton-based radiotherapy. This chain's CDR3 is CASSWLRVGQRSTDTQYF. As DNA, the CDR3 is TGTGCCAGCAGCTGGCTTCGTGTGGGACAGAGAAGCACAGATACGCAGTATTTT.